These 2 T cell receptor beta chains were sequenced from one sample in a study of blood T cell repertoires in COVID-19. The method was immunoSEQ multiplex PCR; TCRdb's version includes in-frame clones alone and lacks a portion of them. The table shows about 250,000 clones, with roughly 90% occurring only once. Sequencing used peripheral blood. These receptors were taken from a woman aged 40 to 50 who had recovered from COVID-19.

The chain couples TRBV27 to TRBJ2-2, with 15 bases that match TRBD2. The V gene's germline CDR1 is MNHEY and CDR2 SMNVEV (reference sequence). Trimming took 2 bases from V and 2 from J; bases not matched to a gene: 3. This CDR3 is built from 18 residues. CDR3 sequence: CASSLGTSGGLNTGELFF. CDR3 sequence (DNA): TGTGCCAGCAGTTTAGGGACTAGCGGGGGGTTAAACACCGGGGAGCTGTTTTTT.

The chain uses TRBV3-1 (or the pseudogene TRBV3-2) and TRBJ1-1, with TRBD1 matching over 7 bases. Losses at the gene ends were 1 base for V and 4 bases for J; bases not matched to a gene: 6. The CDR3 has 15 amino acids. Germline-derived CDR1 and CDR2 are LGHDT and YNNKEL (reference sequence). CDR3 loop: CASSQAAGGFTEAFF. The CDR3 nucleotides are TGTGCCAGCAGCCAAGCTGCAGGGGGATTCACTGAAGCTTTCTTT.